The next 31 T cell receptor beta chains were all read from a single sample in a study of T cell responses to AZD1222 COVID-19 vaccine. TCRdb's table, derived via immunoSEQ multiplex PCR, lists solely in-frame clones and lacks some. This table holds 160,000 or so clones, 94% found once. The sequencing here drew on peripheral blood, taken 28 days after the second AZD1222 dose. All receptors come from an adult who received the AZD1222 COVID-19 vaccine.

V usage is TRBV7-9 and J usage is TRBJ2-7; 11 nucleotides align to TRBD2. V lost 5 bases, J lost 8 bases, and 8 bases stayed unmatched. Looked up from germline, CDR1 is SEHNR and CDR2 is FQNEAQ (reference sequence). The CDR3 runs to 14 residues. CDR3 loop: CASSAGTSGNQQYF. DNA of the CDR3: TGTGCCAGCAGCGCCGGGACTAGCGGTAATCAGCAGTACTTC.

The genes are TRBV11-2 and TRBJ1-4, with TRBD1 identical over 7 bases. V shed 5 bases and J 0 bases; nucleotides not matched to a gene: 6. The CDR3 has 16 amino acids. From germline, CDR1 is SGHAT and CDR2 FQNNGV. CDR3 sequence: CASSQGQFPTNEKLFF. In DNA, the CDR3 is TGTGCCAGCAGCCAGGGACAGTTTCCAACTAATGAAAAACTGTTTTTT. The full variable domain, completed using reference TRBV11-2 and TRBJ1-4, is EAGVAQSPRYKIIEKRQSVAFWCNPISGHATLYWYQQILGQGPKLLIQFQNNGVVDDSQLPKDRFSAERLKGVDSTLKIQPAKLEDSAVYLCASSQGQFPTNEKLFFGSGTQLSVL.

J is TRBJ1-6 and V is TRBV4-2, with a weak D call TRBD1 (6 bases). V shed 3 bases and J shed 2 bases, with 17 bases lying between them. The germline V gene has CDR1 LGHNA and CDR2 YNFKEQ. The CDR3 runs to 18 residues. Written as DNA, the CDR3 is TGTGCCAGCAGCCACAACTTCGGACAGAACCCCTATAATTCACCCCTCCACTTT. Amino acid sequence: CASSHNFGQNPYNSPLHF.

The chain has TRBV19 and TRBJ2-2, with TRBD2 matching over 7 bases. The germline V gene encodes CDR1 LNHDA and CDR2 SQIVND (reference sequence). J gave up 6 bases and V 2 bases, and 3 bases lay outside the gene matches. CDR3 length: 14 residues. The CDR3 DNA reads as TGTGCCAGTAGTATACAGGGAGGGTCCGGGGAGCTGTTTTTT. Its protein is CASSIQGGSGELFF.

The rearrangement links TRBV12-3 or TRBV12-4 to TRBJ1-1, with D maybe TRBD1 (6 bases). The CDR3 length is 13 residues. The V end was cut by 5 bases, the J end by 3 bases, with 10 bases between. Here the CDR3 reads CASSPQGYTEAFF. The CDR3 DNA sequence: TGTGCCAGCAGTCCACAGGGATACACTGAAGCTTTCTTT.

The gene calls are TRBV11-2 and TRBJ1-2, with a tentative D call TRBD1 (5 bases). From germline, CDR1 is SGHAT and CDR2 FQNNGV. Between the trimmed V and J ends, which lost 0 bases and 4 bases, there was a span of 6 bases. The CDR3 is 13 residues long. CDR3 DNA sequence: TGTGCCAGCAGCTTAGAAGGGGTCTATGGCTACACCTTC. Translation gives CASSLEGVYGYTF.

The rearrangement links TRBV6-5 to TRBJ2-2, with D possibly TRBD1 on 5 matching bases. CDR3 length equals 16 residues. CDR1 and CDR2 (germline): MNHEY, SVGAGI. V was trimmed by 1 base and J by 0 bases, leaving 9 bases between them. DNA of the CDR3: TGTGCCAGCAGTTACTTCTGGGGCCCGAACACCGGGGAGCTGTTTTTT. Translated, it gives CASSYFWGPNTGELFF.

The chain combines TRBV6-1 with TRBJ1-5; D remains unclear. CDR3 length: 14 amino acids. Trimming took 0 bases from V and 7 from J, leaving 10 bases between them. Germline loops: CDR1 MNHNS, CDR2 SASEGT. DNA of the CDR3: TGTGCCAGCAGTGAAGCGATAGGGTTACAGCCCCAGCATTTT. Translating gives CASSEAIGLQPQHF.

The genes are TRBV18 and TRBJ2-5; perhaps TRBD2 as D (6 bases). Germline V gene lookup returns CDR1 KGHSH and CDR2 LQKENI. The CDR3 sequence is 12 residues long. Between the trimmed V and J ends, which lost 6 bases and 5 bases, there was a span of 10 bases. CDR3 region: CASSPGEETQYF. CDR3 DNA: TGTGCCAGCTCCCCGGGGGAGGAGACCCAGTACTTC.

V gene TRBV28 combines with J gene TRBJ2-1, with TRBD2 matching over 8 bases. The CDR3 contains 19 residues. The ends lost 5 bases at V and 3 bases at J; junction bases unmatched: 18. The germline V gene has CDR1 MDHEN and CDR2 SYDVKM. The DNA for the CDR3 is TGTGCCAGCAGTCCCCCAGACCTATCCAGCGGGAGTGTCTACAATGAGCAGTTCTTC. Its translation: CASSPPDLSSGSVYNEQFF.

The gene calls are TRBV19 and TRBJ1-4; D is ambiguous. Trimming removed 5 bases from V and 0 bases from J, with 10 bases in between. The CDR3 is 15 amino acids. Germline CDR1 and CDR2: LNHDA and SQIVND (reference sequence). The CDR3 DNA is TGTGCCAGTAGTGTAAACCGAGCAACTAATGAAAAACTGTTTTTT. This translates into CASSVNRATNEKLFF. The whole variable domain, filled in from reference TRBV19 and TRBJ1-4, reads DGGITQSPKYLFRKEGQNVTLSCEQNLNHDAMYWYRQDPGQGLRLIYYSQIVNDFQKGDIAEGYSVSREKKESFPLTVTSAQKNPTAFYLCASSVNRATNEKLFFGSGTQLSVL.

The chain uses TRBV9 and TRBJ2-5; TRBD1 matches at 8 bases. With V trimmed by 2 bases and J by 5 bases, 2 bases remained unmatched. The germline CDR1 and CDR2 sequences are SGDLS and YYNGEE. This CDR3 region has 13 residues. This CDR3 reads CASSVDRVETQYF. As DNA, the CDR3 is TGTGCCAGCAGCGTGGACAGGGTCGAGACCCAGTACTTC.

This sequence joins TRBV27 and TRBJ2-1; 10 nucleotides align to TRBD2. This CDR3 is built from 17 residues. Germline V gene sequence: CDR1 MNHEY, CDR2 SMNVEV (reference sequence). V lost 5 bases to trimming and J lost 0 bases; unmatched junction nucleotides: 7. CDR3 nucleotides: TGTGCCAGCAGTCTCCCGGGACTAGCGTTCTCCTACAATGAGCAGTTCTTC. Translation: CASSLPGLAFSYNEQFF.

This chain links TRBV7-7 with TRBJ2-3; no firm D call. This CDR3 is 15 amino acids long. Trimming stripped 1 base from V and 4 bases from J, with 12 bases between. Germline lookup yields CDR1 SSHAT and CDR2 FNYEAQ (reference sequence). CDR3 in amino acids: CASSLGAGLADTQYF. CDR3 in DNA: TGTGCCAGCAGCTTAGGTGCCGGGTTAGCAGATACGCAGTATTTT.

This clone was detected only once. The chain employs TRBV7-8 and TRBJ2-3; 14 bases are shared with TRBD2. The V gene end was trimmed by 4 bases and the J gene end by 5 bases; junction bases not matched to a gene: 5. This CDR3 is built from 16 residues. Per the germline V gene, CDR1 is SGHVS and CDR2 is FQNEAQ. CDR3 protein: CASSSTSGRAGDTQYF. CDR3 nucleotide sequence: TGTGCCAGCAGCTCGACTAGCGGGAGGGCCGGAGATACGCAGTATTTT.

The chain has TRBV7-9 and TRBJ2-7, with TRBD2 matching over 11 bases. The CDR3 is 15 residues long. With V trimmed by 5 bases and J by 7 bases, 10 bases remained unmatched. Germline CDR1 is SEHNR and CDR2 is FQNEAQ (reference sequence). The CDR3 DNA sequence: TGTGCCAGCAGCCCCCCGACTAGCGGGGTTCGGGAGCAGTACTTC. Its translation is CASSPPTSGVREQYF.

CDR3 protein: CASSGVAGGPPREQYF. CDR3 sequence (DNA): TGTGCCAGCAGTGGGGTAGCGGGAGGGCCGCCCCGAGAGCAGTACTTC. This chain connects TRBV2 to TRBJ2-7; TRBD2 aligns across 11 bases. The germline V gene encodes CDR1 SNHLY and CDR2 FYNNEI. Losses at the gene ends were 4 bases for V and 7 bases for J; bases not matched to a gene: 12. This CDR3 is 16 amino acids long.

This chain connects TRBV9 to TRBJ1-1; D gene uncertain. Deletions cut 0 bases from V and 4 bases from J, with 10 bases between. The CDR3 runs to 14 residues. In germline, CDR1 is SGDLS, CDR2 YYNGEE. The CDR3 bases are TGTGCCAGCAGCGTAGGAGCCGGGATCACTGAAGCTTTCTTT. Protein sequence: CASSVGAGITEAFF.

The chain couples TRBV9 to TRBJ2-1; tentatively, D is TRBD2 (6 bases). Germline CDR1 reads SGDLS; CDR2 reads YYNGEE. With 2 bases removed from V and 7 bases from J, the gap between germline ends came to 13 bases. This CDR3 is built from 14 residues. This chain's CDR3 is CASSVSTRLNEQFF. DNA of the CDR3: TGTGCCAGCAGCGTCTCGACTAGGCTAAATGAGCAGTTCTTC.

The chain carries TRBV9 and TRBJ1-6; D is unresolved. Looked up from germline, CDR1 is SGDLS and CDR2 is YYNGEE. There are 15 residues in the CDR3. V was shortened by 0 bases and J by 6 bases, with 10 bases between the two germline ends. CDR3 residues: CASSVEPVPNSPLHF. The DNA for the CDR3 is TGTGCCAGCAGCGTAGAACCGGTTCCTAATTCACCCCTCCACTTT.

This clone was seen only once. The V and J genes are TRBV5-5 and TRBJ1-6, with D hard to call. The germline V gene has CDR1 SGHKS and CDR2 YYEKEE (reference sequence). This CDR3 is 16 amino acids long. The V end lost 2 bases, the J end lost 2 bases, and 11 bases lay between the germline ends. CDR3 sequence reads: CASSFKEGAYNSPLHF. The CDR3 region has the DNA TGTGCCAGCAGCTTCAAGGAGGGTGCCTATAATTCACCCCTCCACTTT.

The chain employs TRBV3-1 (or the pseudogene TRBV3-2) and TRBJ2-7; tentatively, D is TRBD2 (6 bases). This CDR3 comprises 17 residues. The germline gives CDR1 LGHDT, CDR2 YNNKEL (reference sequence). Trimming cost V 0 bases and J 2 bases, with 17 bases left between them. CDR3: CASSQEWGGVHAYEQYF. The CDR3 nucleotides read TGTGCCAGCAGCCAAGAATGGGGAGGCGTACATGCCTACGAGCAGTACTTC.

V and J are TRBV18 and TRBJ1-1, with 7 bases matching TRBD1. CDR3 length: 15 amino acids. After removal of 5 bases from V and 11 bases from J, the junction contained 17 bases not matched to a gene. The germline gives CDR1 KGHSH, CDR2 LQKENI. CDR3 in amino acids: CASSGSSGGIAPAFF. CDR3 nucleotide sequence: TGTGCCAGCTCAGGTTCTTCAGGGGGTATCGCCCCGGCTTTCTTT.

In this sample, this clone turned up once. This sequence joins TRBV19 and TRBJ2-7; D not resolved. CDR1 is LNHDA and CDR2 is SQIVND in the germline V gene (reference sequence). The V end lost 6 bases, the J end lost 4 bases, and 19 bases lay between the germline ends. The CDR3 sequence is 15 residues long. This CDR3 reads CASSLSDGRIYEQYF. CDR3 nucleotide sequence: TGTGCCAGTAGCCTCTCGGATGGGCGGATATACGAGCAGTACTTC.

The gene calls are TRBV29-1 and TRBJ2-7; 10 bases match TRBD2. Germline V gene sequence: CDR1 SQVTM, CDR2 ANQGSEA. The CDR3 sequence is 13 residues long. The V segment lost 5 bases and the J segment 2 bases; nucleotides outside the gene matches: 3. The DNA for the CDR3 is TGCAGCGTTAGGGGACTAGCGACCTACGAGCAGTACTTC. This translates into CSVRGLATYEQYF.

The rearrangement uses TRBV3-1 (or the pseudogene TRBV3-2) and TRBJ1-1; weak D call: TRBD1 (5 bases). Germline V lookup: CDR1 LGHDT, CDR2 YNNKEL (reference sequence). Trimming took off 8 bases at V and 1 base at J, with 8 bases between the two ends. This CDR3 contains 12 residues. CDR3 region: CASGRGNTEAFF. The CDR3 DNA follows: TGTGCCAGCGGTAGGGGGAACACTGAAGCTTTCTTT.

This chain links TRBV28 with TRBJ2-7; 9 bases agree with TRBD1. CDR1 is MDHEN and CDR2 is SYDVKM in the germline V gene. With V trimmed by 5 bases and J by 5 bases, 10 bases remained unmatched. The CDR3 is 15 amino acids. CDR3 protein: CASSTGTGRFNEQYF. The CDR3 coding sequence is TGTGCCAGCAGTACCGGGACAGGGCGATTTAACGAGCAGTACTTC.

The CDR3 sequence is CASSYGQGRQPQHF. The CDR3 DNA follows: TGTGCCAGCAGCTACGGACAGGGACGGCAGCCCCAGCATTTT. The chain couples TRBV5-6 to TRBJ1-5; 8 nucleotides align to TRBD1. This CDR3 has 14 amino acids. Germline V gene data show CDR1 as SGHDT and CDR2 as YYEEEE. The junction had 6 bases not matched to a gene; V was cut back by 3 bases and J by 7 bases. The variable domain in full, with the rest retrieved from reference TRBV5-6 and TRBJ1-5, is DAGVTQSPTHLIKTRGQQVTLRCSPKSGHDTVSWYQQALGQGPQFIFQYYEEEERQRGNFPDRFSGHQFPNYSSELNVNALLLGDSALYLCASSYGQGRQPQHFGDGTRLSIL.

This chain uses TRBV19 with TRBJ1-6; 8 nucleotides match TRBD1. The CDR3 is made up of 13 amino acids. Germline assignment: CDR1 LNHDA and CDR2 SQIVND (reference sequence). V was pared by 8 bases and J by 9 bases, with 6 bases of the junction left unmatched. The CDR3 sequence: CASEGQVGSPLHF. CDR3 coding DNA: TGTGCCAGTGAGGGACAGGTTGGTTCACCCCTCCACTTT.

This clone showed up just a few times. The chain uses TRBV6-6 and TRBJ2-7, with 9 nucleotides matching TRBD1. CDR1 is MNHNY and CDR2 is SVGAGI in the germline V gene (reference sequence). The CDR3 consists of 17 residues. J was trimmed by 2 bases and V by 5 bases; bases with no gene match: 13. The CDR3 DNA reads TGTGCCAGCAGTCCGGTCGGCCCGGGACAGGGACCCTACGAGCAGTACTTC. As protein: CASSPVGPGQGPYEQYF.

The genes are TRBV7-8 and TRBJ2-5, with 14 bases matching TRBD2. V lost 4 bases, J lost 3 bases, and 7 bases stayed unmatched. This CDR3 comprises 17 residues. CDR1 and CDR2 from the germline V gene are SGHVS and FQNEAQ. CDR3 loop: CASSSGLAGDVEETQYF. CDR3 coding DNA: TGTGCCAGCAGCTCGGGACTAGCGGGAGACGTGGAAGAGACCCAGTACTTC. Supplemented by reference TRBV7-8 and TRBJ2-5, the full variable domain reads GAGVSQSPRYKVAKRGQDVALRCDPISGHVSLFWYQQALGQGPEFLTYFQNEAQLDKSGLPSDRFFAERPEGSVSTLKIQRTQQEDSAVYLCASSSGLAGDVEETQYFGPGTRLLVL.